This T cell receptor beta chain was captured by sequencing in a study of T cells in Graves' hyperthyroidism and ophthalmopathy. Clinical symptoms, serum thyroxine and TRAb, thyroid ultrasound and orbital computed tomography together formed the diagnostic basis. Blood was obtained at the first hyperthyroidism diagnosis, which preceded any ophthalmopathy symptoms. Amplification yielded TCR beta CDR3 regions, with RNA transcripts as the source. HTBI primers were used for first-round RT-PCR of the TCR CDR3. TCRdb used MiXCR to reprocess the multiplex PCR reads, holding one entry per CDR3 protein. In the table there are 550,000 to 850,000 distinct CDR3 sequences, about 19% of which are singletons. The CDR3 length is 15 residues. The germline V gene encodes CDR1 SGHAT and CDR2 FQNNGV. V gave up 3 bases and J gave up 7 bases; unmatched junction bases: 8.

Sequencing input: blood. This chain joins TRBV11-2 and TRBJ1-4, with TRBD1 matching 7 bases. The receptor's source is a woman aged 50 to 60 with Graves' hyperthyroidism that later progressed to Graves' ophthalmopathy. The CDR3 nucleotides are TGTGCCAGCAGCTTTAACAGGGGAGGGGGTGAAAAACTGTTTTTT. Its translation: CASSFNRGGGEKLFF.